What follows describes a single T cell receptor (beta chain). This entry comes from a study of blood T cell repertoires in COVID-19. Study-level information: Collection of acute and convalescent COVID-19 samples took place in the United States, Italy and Spain.

Method: immunoSEQ multiplex PCR; TCRdb's copy keeps in-frame clones and lacks some. The sample records about 200,000 clones, around four fifths being singletons. Between the trimmed V and J ends, which lost 4 bases and 2 bases, there was a span of 5 bases. This CDR3 has 11 amino acids. The germline gives CDR1 SQVTM, CDR2 ANQGSEA. Enrollment of patients from Seattle took place during active infection, with longitudinal follow-up. Sequencing was performed on peripheral blood. This receptor was identified in a man in his sixties with COVID-19, enrolled during active disease. The chain combines TRBV29-1 with TRBJ1-2, with unresolved D. The CDR3, as DNA: TGCAGCGTTGTACTGAACTATGGCTACACCTTC. This translates into CSVVLNYGYTF.